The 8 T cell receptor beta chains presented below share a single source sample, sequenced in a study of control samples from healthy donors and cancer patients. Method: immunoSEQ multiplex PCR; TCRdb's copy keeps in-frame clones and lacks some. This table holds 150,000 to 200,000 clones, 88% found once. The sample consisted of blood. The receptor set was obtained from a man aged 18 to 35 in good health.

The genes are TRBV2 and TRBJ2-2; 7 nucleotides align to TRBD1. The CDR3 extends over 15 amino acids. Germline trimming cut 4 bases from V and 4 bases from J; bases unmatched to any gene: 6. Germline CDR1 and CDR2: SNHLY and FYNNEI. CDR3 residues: CASSVLPGGTGELFF. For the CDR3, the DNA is TGTGCCAGCAGTGTTCTTCCAGGGGGCACCGGGGAGCTGTTTTTT.

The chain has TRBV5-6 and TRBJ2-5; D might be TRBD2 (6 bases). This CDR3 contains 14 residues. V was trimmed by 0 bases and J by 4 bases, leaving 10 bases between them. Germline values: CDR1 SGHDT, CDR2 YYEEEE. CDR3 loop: CASSLELALETQYF. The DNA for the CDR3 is TGTGCCAGCAGCTTGGAACTAGCATTAGAGACCCAGTACTTC.

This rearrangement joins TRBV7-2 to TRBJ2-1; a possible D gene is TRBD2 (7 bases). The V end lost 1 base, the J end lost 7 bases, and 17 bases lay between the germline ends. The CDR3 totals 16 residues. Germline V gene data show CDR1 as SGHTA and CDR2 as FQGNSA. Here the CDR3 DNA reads TGTGCCAGCAGCTTAGTGGGAGGGGAGAGGGGGAATGAGCAGTTCTTC. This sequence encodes CASSLVGGERGNEQFF.

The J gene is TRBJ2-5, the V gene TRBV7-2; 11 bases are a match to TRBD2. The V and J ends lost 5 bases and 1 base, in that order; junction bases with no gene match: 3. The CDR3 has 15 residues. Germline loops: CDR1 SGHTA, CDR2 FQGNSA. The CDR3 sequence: CASSGGLAAQETQYF. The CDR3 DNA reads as TGTGCCAGCAGCGGGGGACTAGCGGCCCAAGAGACCCAGTACTTC. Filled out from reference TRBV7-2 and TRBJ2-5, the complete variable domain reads GAGVSQSPSNKVTEKGKDVELRCDPISGHTALYWYRQSLGQGLEFLIYFQGNSAPDKSGLPSDRFSAERTGGSVSTLTIQRTQQEDSAVYLCASSGGLAAQETQYFGPGTRLLVL.

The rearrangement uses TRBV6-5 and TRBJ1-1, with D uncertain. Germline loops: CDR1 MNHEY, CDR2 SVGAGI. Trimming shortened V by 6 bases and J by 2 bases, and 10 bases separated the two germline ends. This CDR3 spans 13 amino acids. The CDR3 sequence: CASRRTVNTEAFF. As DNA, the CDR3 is TGTGCCAGCAGAAGGACTGTAAACACTGAAGCTTTCTTT.

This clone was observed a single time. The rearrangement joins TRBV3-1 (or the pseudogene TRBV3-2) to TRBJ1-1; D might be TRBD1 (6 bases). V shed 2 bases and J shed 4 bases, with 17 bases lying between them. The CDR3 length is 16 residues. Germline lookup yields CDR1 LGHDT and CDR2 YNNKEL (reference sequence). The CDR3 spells CASSQNPTGKSTEAFF. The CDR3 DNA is TGTGCCAGCAGCCAAAATCCGACAGGCAAGAGCACTGAAGCTTTCTTT.

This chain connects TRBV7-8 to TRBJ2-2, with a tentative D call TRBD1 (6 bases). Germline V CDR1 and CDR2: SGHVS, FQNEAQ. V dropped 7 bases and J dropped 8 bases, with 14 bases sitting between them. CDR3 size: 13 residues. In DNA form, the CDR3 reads TGTGCCAGCAACAGGGACGCCGCGGGGGAGCTGTTTTTT. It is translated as CASNRDAAGELFF.

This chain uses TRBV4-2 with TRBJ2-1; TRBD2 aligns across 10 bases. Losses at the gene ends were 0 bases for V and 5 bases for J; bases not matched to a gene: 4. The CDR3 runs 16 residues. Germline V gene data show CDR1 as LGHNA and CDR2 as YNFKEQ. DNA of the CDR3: TGTGCCAGCAGCCAAGATGCTAGCGGGGGCCACAATGAGCAGTTCTTC. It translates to CASSQDASGGHNEQFF.